This TCR beta chain derives from a study of T cells in Graves' hyperthyroidism and ophthalmopathy. General study points: Most thyroid-expanded clonotypes above 0.001 were also found in blood.

As regards this clonotype: Antigen: not known.

The CDR3 regions of TCR beta were amplified from RNA transcripts. The study used the HTBI primer set for a first-round RT-PCR of the TCR CDR3. TCRdb independently ran MiXCR on the multiplex PCR reads; one entry per CDR3 protein. Of about 560,000 distinct CDR3 sequences in the sample, about a sixth were seen once. Stable disease denoted Graves' hyperthyroidism without ophthalmopathy progression within 18 months. Newly diagnosed patients aged 18 to 65 had hyperthyroidism of under 2 months' duration. Each diagnosis was grounded in clinical symptoms, serum thyroxine and TRAb, thyroid ultrasound, and orbital computed tomography. Per the germline V gene, CDR1 is MNHEY and CDR2 is SVGEGT. V shed 5 bases and J shed 4 bases, with 14 bases lying between them. The CDR3 loop spans 14 amino acids.

The source is a woman in her 30s with Graves' hyperthyroidism. The chain employs TRBV6-2 or TRBV6-3 and TRBJ2-5; D not resolved. The sample was blood. The CDR3 protein is CASSPHRLAETQYF. DNA for the CDR3: TGTGCCAGCAGTCCTCACCGACTGGCAGAGACCCAGTACTTC.